One and the same sample provided the 16 T cell receptor beta chains below, sequenced in a study of T cell responses to AZD1222 COVID-19 vaccine. Libraries were prepared by immunoSEQ multiplex PCR; TCRdb keeps only in-frame clonotypes and omits some of them. The sample consists of approximately 170,000 clones, approximately 94% of them appearing once. Sequenced material: peripheral blood, taken 28 days after the second AZD1222 dose. These receptors all stem from an adult who received the AZD1222 COVID-19 vaccine.

This rearrangement joins TRBV6-5 to TRBJ1-1; D not resolved. Trimming pared 6 bases from V and 1 base from J, leaving 6 bases between. The germline V gene has CDR1 MNHEY and CDR2 SVGAGI. The CDR3 loop spans 12 amino acids. CDR3 DNA sequence: TGTGCCAGCAGACTGTGGAACACTGAAGCTTTCTTT. Translated, it gives CASRLWNTEAFF.

This sequence joins TRBV6-6 and TRBJ2-2; D uncertain. The germline V gene has CDR1 MNHNY and CDR2 SVGAGI (reference sequence). The germline V and J ends were trimmed by 6 bases and 0 bases, with 11 bases remaining between them. The CDR3 loop spans 15 amino acids. The CDR3 DNA is TGTGCCAGCAGCTTATTTTCCACGAACACCGGGGAGCTGTTTTTT. It codes for CASSLFSTNTGELFF.

This chain uses TRBV5-1 with TRBJ2-2; 10 bases are shared with TRBD1. Trimming took 0 bases from V and 4 from J; bases not matched to a gene: 3. CDR1 SGHRS and CDR2 YFSETQ come from the germline V gene. CDR3 length: 16 residues. The CDR3 loop reads CASSLADRGSTGELFF. Here the CDR3 DNA reads TGCGCCAGCAGCTTGGCGGACAGGGGGAGCACCGGGGAGCTGTTTTTT. Variable domain in full (rest from reference TRBV5-1 and TRBJ2-2): KAGVTQTPRYLIKTRGQQVTLSCSPISGHRSVSWYQQTPGQGLQFLFEYFSETQRNKGNFPGRFSGRQFSNSRSEMNVSTLELGDSALYLCASSLADRGSTGELFFGEGSRLTVL.

The CDR3 DNA follows: TGTGCCAGCAGCGAGGGTCCCGGGACAGGCGCCTACGAGCAGTACTTC. Translating gives CASSEGPGTGAYEQYF. The chain links TRBV21-1 to TRBJ2-7; TRBD1 is the table's D call and was not checked against the DNA. TRBV21-1 is a documented pseudogene. There are 16 residues in the CDR3.

The chain uses TRBV5-5 and TRBJ1-1, with D maybe TRBD1 (6 bases). Trimming stripped 2 bases from V and 0 bases from J, with 8 bases between. The CDR3 is 14 amino acids. CDR1 SGHKS and CDR2 YYEKEE come from the germline V gene (reference sequence). As DNA, the CDR3 is TGTGCCAGCAGCTTTAGGGGGATGAACACTGAAGCTTTCTTT. Amino acid sequence: CASSFRGMNTEAFF.

The rearrangement joins TRBV30 to TRBJ2-1; 7 bases are a match to TRBD2. CDR1 and CDR2 from the germline V gene are GTSNPN and SVGIG (reference sequence). After removal of 2 bases from V and 11 bases from J, the junction contained 6 bases not matched to a gene. CDR3 length equals 12 residues. CDR3 coding DNA: TGTGCCTGGAGTTGGGGGGGGATGAAGCAGTTCTTC. Translating it yields CAWSWGGMKQFF.

As to this clone: One end of the junction varies from germline; a read error may be responsible. CDR3 protein: CTSSPRQVPLAGGYTF. In nucleotides, the CDR3 is TGTACCAGCAGCCCCCGACAGGTGCCGTTAGCCGGGGGCTACACCTTC. V gene TRBV5-4 combines with J gene TRBJ1-2, with D perhaps TRBD1 (6 bases). Germline assignment: CDR1 SGHNT and CDR2 YYREEE (reference sequence). This CDR3 is 16 amino acids long.

This rearrangement joins TRBV4-1 to TRBJ2-2; TRBD2 is a possible D gene (6 bases). Germline V gene sequence: CDR1 MGHRA, CDR2 YSYEKL. The CDR3 is made up of 14 amino acids. V dropped 8 bases and J dropped 1 base, with 11 bases sitting between them. CDR3 nucleotides: TGCGCCAGCGAAGGAGGGAGGAACACCGGGGAGCTGTTTTTT. Protein product: CASEGGRNTGELFF.

The V gene is TRBV5-4, the J gene TRBJ2-7; TRBD2 agrees at 7 bases. The germline gives CDR1 SGHNT, CDR2 YYREEE (reference sequence). With 3 bases clipped from V and 3 bases from J, the junction kept 9 bases outside the gene matches. The length of the CDR3 is 15 residues. CDR3 protein: CASSSPGGMSYEQYF. The DNA of the CDR3 is TGTGCCAGCAGCTCTCCGGGGGGAATGAGCTACGAGCAGTACTTC.

This chain joins TRBV14 and TRBJ1-4; possibly TRBD1 for D (6 bases). Germline V CDR1 and CDR2: SGHDN, FVKESK. Trimming removed 4 bases from V and 8 bases from J, with 17 bases in between. The CDR3 length is 15 residues. The CDR3 reads CASSRGRGLSEKLFF. CDR3 in DNA: TGTGCCAGCAGCCGGGGACGGGGGCTGAGCGAAAAACTGTTTTTT.

The chain uses TRBV5-1 and TRBJ2-3; 9 bases fit TRBD1. J gave up 4 bases and V 4 bases, and 4 bases lay outside the gene matches. Germline CDR1 reads SGHRS; CDR2 reads YFSETQ. The CDR3 length is 14 residues. CDR3 sequence (DNA): TGCGCCAGCAGCGGGACAGGGTTTTCAGATACGCAGTATTTT. It is translated as CASSGTGFSDTQYF.

V is TRBV10-1 and J is TRBJ2-2; 10 bases agree with TRBD2. This CDR3 comprises 16 residues. Germline CDR1 reads WNHNN; CDR2 reads SYGVQD (reference sequence). The J segment lost 6 bases and the V segment lost 8 bases, leaving 12 bases of the junction unmatched. The CDR3 DNA follows: TGCGCCAGCCGACCCCAAGCGGGAGGGCCCTCCGGGGAGCTGTTTTTT. It specifies CASRPQAGGPSGELFF.

This clone has only one observation. This chain uses TRBV4-2 with TRBJ2-2; 8 bases agree with TRBD2. From germline, CDR1 is LGHNA and CDR2 YNFKEQ. Trimming cost V 3 bases and J 8 bases; bases outside gene matches: 11. The CDR3 totals 16 residues. The CDR3 nucleotides read TGTGCCAGCAGCCAGTCCGGGACTAGTTCGGCTGGGGAGCTGTTTTTT. This translates into CASSQSGTSSAGELFF.

The V and J genes are TRBV27 and TRBJ2-1; D gene ambiguous. The V end lost 2 bases, the J end lost 1 base, and 3 bases lay between the germline ends. The germline CDR1 and CDR2 sequences are MNHEY and SMNVEV (reference sequence). This CDR3 contains 13 residues. The CDR3 nucleotides are TGTGCCAGCAGTTTAGGGTCCTACAATGAGCAGTTCTTC. Its translation is CASSLGSYNEQFF.

The V call is TRBV3-1 (or the pseudogene TRBV3-2), the J call TRBJ2-5; 9 bases line up with TRBD1. The CDR3 covers 15 residues. V trimming: 4 bases; J trimming: 4 bases; junction bases outside the gene matches: 7. Germline V CDR1 and CDR2: LGHDT, YNNKEL (reference sequence). The CDR3 reads CASSPRTGVGETQYF. The CDR3 nucleotides are TGTGCCAGCAGCCCGAGGACAGGGGTGGGAGAGACCCAGTACTTC.

This rearrangement joins TRBV7-2 to TRBJ2-1; 12 positions match TRBD2. Looked up from germline, CDR1 is SGHTA and CDR2 is FQGNSA. V was clipped by 2 bases and J by 4 bases; unmatched bases: 6. The CDR3 spans 17 residues. As DNA, the CDR3 is TGTGCCAGCAGCTTACGTACTAGCGGGAGGACTTACAATGAGCAGTTCTTC. Its protein is CASSLRTSGRTYNEQFF.